The clone carrying this TCR beta chain was recorded many times. The antigen is unknown. The record originates from a study of CD8 T cells in ankylosing spondylitis. 5'-RACE, quantitative and with molecular barcodes, yielded the TCR beta libraries. TCRdb reanalysed the 5' RACE reads using MiXCR and keeps one entry per CDR3 protein. Found here are around 890,000 distinct CDR3 sequences, 10% to 15% of them singletons; the top ten hold roughly 0.51%. Germline CDR1 and CDR2: SQVTM and ANQGSEA. V lost 6 bases to trimming and J lost 5 bases, with 19 bases between them. The CDR3 is 14 amino acids. Whole-study findings and limits: Earlier literature documents some of the motif variants in reactive arthritis synovial fluid and blood. Typical of ankylosing spondylitis blood, it appeared, was a TCR beta motif of roughly eight highly homologous variants. Researchers reportedly found disease-linked clones significantly enriched in matched ankylosing spondylitis synovial fluid. Relatively rare in peripheral blood, disease-linked clones were also CD8+.

Sequencing was done on a sample of blood, either unsorted or a sorted T cell fraction (not recorded which). The receptor was derived from a male donor with ankylosing spondylitis. The gene calls are TRBV29-1 and TRBJ2-5; D is tentatively TRBD1 or TRBD2 (5 bases each). The CDR3 reads CSVDRDLEGETQYF. In DNA form, the CDR3 reads TGCAGCGTCGACCGGGACCTCGAGGGGGAGACCCAGTACTTC.